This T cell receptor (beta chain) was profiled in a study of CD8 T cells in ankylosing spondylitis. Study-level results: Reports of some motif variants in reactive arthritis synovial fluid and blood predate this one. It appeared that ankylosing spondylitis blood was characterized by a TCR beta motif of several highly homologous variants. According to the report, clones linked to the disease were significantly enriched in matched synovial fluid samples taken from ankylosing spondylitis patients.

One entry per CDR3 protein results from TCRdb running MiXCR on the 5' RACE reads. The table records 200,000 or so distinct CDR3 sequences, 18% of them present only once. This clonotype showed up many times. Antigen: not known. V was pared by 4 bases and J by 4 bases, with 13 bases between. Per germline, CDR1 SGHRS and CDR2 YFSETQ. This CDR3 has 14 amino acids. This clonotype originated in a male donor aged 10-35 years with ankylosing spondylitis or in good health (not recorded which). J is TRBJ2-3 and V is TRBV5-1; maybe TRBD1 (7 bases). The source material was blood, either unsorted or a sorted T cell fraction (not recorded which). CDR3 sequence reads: CASSTDREADTQYF. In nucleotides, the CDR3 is TGCGCCAGCAGCACTGACAGGGAGGCAGATACGCAGTATTTT. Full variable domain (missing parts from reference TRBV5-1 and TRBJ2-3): KAGVTQTPRYLIKTRGQQVTLSCSPISGHRSVSWYQQTPGQGLQFLFEYFSETQRNKGNFPGRFSGRQFSNSRSEMNVSTLELGDSALYLCASSTDREADTQYFGPGTRLTVL.